The sequence of this T cell receptor beta chain was determined in a study of blood T cell repertoires in COVID-19. Study as a whole: The origin of the acute and convalescent COVID-19 samples was the United States, Italy and Spain.

As originally analysed: Cell counts per sample came from amplifying reference gene primers. Repertoires were generated with immunoSEQ multiplex PCR, while TCRdb's copy carries only in-frame clones and drops some. That table is the source of V, J and clone size, and D and trimming were worked out from the DNA. The sample carries 200,000 to 250,000 clones, approximately 84% recorded once. Germline assignment: CDR1 MNHEY and CDR2 SVGAGI. The ends were cut back, 7 bases at V and 0 bases at J, with 11 bases in the middle. The length of the CDR3 is 14 residues. V usage is TRBV6-5 and J usage is TRBJ2-3, with unresolved D. The sequence derives from a woman aged 55 to 70 with acute or convalescent COVID-19. The sequenced sample was peripheral blood. The CDR3 bases are TGTGCCAGCACGCGACTCCTCAGCACAGATACGCAGTATTTT. This encodes CASTRLLSTDTQYF.